This T cell receptor beta chain was observed in a study of blood T cell repertoires in COVID-19. TCRdb keeps only in-frame clones here, not all; method: immunoSEQ multiplex PCR. The profile covers around 24,000 clones, with around 86% appearing a single time and roughly 24% taken by the ten largest. V was clipped by 5 bases and J by 5 bases, with 10 bases between them. The CDR3 spans 13 residues. In germline, CDR1 is SGHTA, CDR2 FQGNSA. The sequence derives from a human donor with active COVID-19. The donor label of this sample is uncertain. The sample was peripheral blood. The chain recombines TRBV7-2 with TRBJ1-5; D gene uncertain. CDR3 residues: CASSPNRDQPQHF. The CDR3 region has the DNA TGTGCCAGCAGCCCAAACAGAGATCAGCCCCAGCATTTT. Using reference TRBV7-2 and TRBJ1-5 for the parts outside the CDR3, the full variable domain is GAGVSQSPSNKVTEKGKDVELRCDPISGHTALYWYRQSLGQGLEFLIYFQGNSAPDKSGLPSDRFSAERTGGSVSTLTIQRTQQEDSAVYLCASSPNRDQPQHFGDGTRLSIL.